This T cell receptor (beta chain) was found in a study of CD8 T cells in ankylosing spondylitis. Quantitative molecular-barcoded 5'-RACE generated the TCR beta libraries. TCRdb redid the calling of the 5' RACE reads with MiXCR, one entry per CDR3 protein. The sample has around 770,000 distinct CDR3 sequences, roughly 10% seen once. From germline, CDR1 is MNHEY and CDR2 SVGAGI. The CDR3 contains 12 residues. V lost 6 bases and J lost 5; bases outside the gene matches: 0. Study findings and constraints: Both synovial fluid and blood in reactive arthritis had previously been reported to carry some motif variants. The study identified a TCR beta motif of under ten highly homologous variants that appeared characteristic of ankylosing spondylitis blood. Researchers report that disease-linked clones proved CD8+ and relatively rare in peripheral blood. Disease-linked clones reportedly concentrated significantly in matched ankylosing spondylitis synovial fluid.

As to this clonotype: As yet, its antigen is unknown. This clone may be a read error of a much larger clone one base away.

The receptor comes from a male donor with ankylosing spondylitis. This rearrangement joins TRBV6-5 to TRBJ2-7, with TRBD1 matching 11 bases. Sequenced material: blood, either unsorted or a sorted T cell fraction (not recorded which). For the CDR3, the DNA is TGTGCCAGCAGGGGACAGGGGGACGAGCAGTACTTC. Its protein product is CASRGQGDEQYF.